The 29 T cell receptor beta chains below come from one sample, sequenced in a study of shared clonotypes between healthy human individuals. Sequencing used immunoSEQ multiplex PCR; TCRdb keeps in-frame clones, though not all of them. In the table there are fewer than 400,000 clones, approximately 79% of which are singletons. Sequences were obtained from memory CD4+ T cells sorted from blood. The subset: CD45RA-negative fraction. Source of these receptors: a man between 25 and 39 years old in good health.

V is TRBV5-6 and J is TRBJ2-4; tentatively, D is TRBD1 (6 bases). CDR1 is SGHDT, CDR2 YYEEEE, per germline. V lost 4 bases, J lost 3 bases, and 14 bases lay in between. The CDR3 extends over 15 amino acids. The DNA for the CDR3 is TGTGCCAGCAGCGTAGTACAGGGTGTCAAAAACATTCAGTACTTC. Translating it yields CASSVVQGVKNIQYF.

The chain links TRBV18 to TRBJ2-3; maybe TRBD2 (6 bases). Looked up from germline, CDR1 is KGHSH and CDR2 is LQKENI. The CDR3 has 15 amino acids. Trimming cost V 3 bases and J 1 base, with 11 bases left between them. This chain's CDR3 is CASSPNSGGTDTQYF. As DNA, the CDR3 is TGTGCCAGCTCACCTAATAGCGGAGGCACAGATACGCAGTATTTT.

Here the CDR3 DNA reads TGTGCCATCAGTGGCCCCGGGACTAGCGGGAGTATCCAAGAGACCCAGTACTTC. It translates to CAISGPGTSGSIQETQYF. J is TRBJ2-5 and V is TRBV10-3, with 14 bases identical to TRBD2. This CDR3 is 18 amino acids long. J lost 1 base, V lost 4 bases, and 8 bases had no gene match. From germline, CDR1 is ENHRY and CDR2 SYGVKD.

The J gene is TRBJ2-1, the V gene TRBV14; D may match TRBD1 or TRBD2 (5 bases each). The CDR3 loop spans 13 amino acids. V shed 2 bases and J shed 10 bases, with 12 bases lying between them. From germline, CDR1 is SGHDN and CDR2 FVKESK. CDR3 DNA sequence: TGTGCCAGCAGCCAAACACGGGGCTTAGAGCAGTTCTTC. It encodes CASSQTRGLEQFF.

This chain connects TRBV18 to TRBJ1-5; D unclear. Germline CDR1 is KGHSH and CDR2 is LQKENI. This CDR3 contains 13 residues. V was pared by 3 bases and J by 4 bases, with 7 bases between. CDR3 sequence (DNA): TGTGCCAGCTCACCGTCGGGGAATCAGCCCCAGCATTTT. The encoded protein is CASSPSGNQPQHF.

The chain uses TRBV7-9 and TRBJ2-1, with TRBD2 matching 13 bases. The CDR3 totals 15 residues. Trimming removed 5 bases from V and 4 bases from J; junction bases left unmatched: 2. CDR1 is SEHNR, CDR2 FQNEAQ, per germline (reference sequence). The CDR3 DNA reads TGTGCCAGCAGCAAGGGACTAGCGGGATACAATGAGCAGTTCTTC. Its translation: CASSKGLAGYNEQFF.

V and J are TRBV12-5 and TRBJ2-1; possible D gene TRBD2, 6 bases. Per the germline V gene, CDR1 is LGHNT and CDR2 is FRNRAP. The CDR3 is 13 residues long. Trimming took 3 bases from V and 10 from J, leaving 13 bases between them. The CDR3 protein is CASGFGGGREQFF. Here the CDR3 DNA reads TGTGCTAGTGGTTTCGGGGGTGGGCGGGAGCAGTTCTTC. Filled out from reference TRBV12-5 and TRBJ2-1, the complete variable domain reads DARVTQTPRHKVTEMGQEVTMRCQPILGHNTVFWYRQTMMQGLELLAYFRNRAPLDDSGMPKDRFSAEMPDATLATLKIQPSEPRDSAVYFCASGFGGGREQFFGPGTRLTVL.

This clone has just one count. J is TRBJ2-1 and V is TRBV7-9; 9 bases are shared with TRBD2. The CDR3 runs to 15 residues. Per germline, CDR1 SEHNR and CDR2 FQNEAQ (reference sequence). V was clipped by 1 base and J by 9 bases; unmatched bases: 7. CDR3 residues: CASSLVLAGRGEQFF. The CDR3 region has the DNA TGTGCCAGCAGCTTAGTGCTAGCGGGACGTGGTGAGCAGTTCTTC.

This clone was recorded a few times. This chain links TRBV2 with TRBJ2-1, with 11 bases identical to TRBD2. Germline CDR1 and CDR2: SNHLY and FYNNEI. The CDR3 consists of 15 residues. The junction had 3 bases not matched to a gene; V was cut back by 1 base and J by 7 bases. The CDR3 region has the DNA TGTGCCAGCAGTGAAGAGCTAGCGGGAGGTAATGAGCAGTTCTTC. The encoded protein is CASSEELAGGNEQFF. Supplemented by reference TRBV2 and TRBJ2-1, the full variable domain reads EPEVTQTPSHQVTQMGQEVILRCVPISNHLYFYWYRQILGQKVEFLVSFYNNEISEKSEIFDDQFSVERPDGSNFTLKIRSTKLEDSAMYFCASSEELAGGNEQFFGPGTRLTVL.

V usage is TRBV6-5 and J usage is TRBJ2-1; D is undetermined. Trimming removed 5 bases at V and 9 bases at J, with 8 bases between. Germline values: CDR1 MNHEY, CDR2 SVGAGI. The CDR3 spans 11 residues. CDR3 bases: TGTGCCAGCAGTGGGGTGAGTGAGCAGTTCTTC. This sequence encodes CASSGVSEQFF.

V is TRBV29-1 and J is TRBJ2-3; D possibly matches TRBD1 or TRBD2 (6 bases each). This CDR3 region has 12 residues. Trimming left V 8 bases short and J 4 bases short, with 13 bases between. Germline CDR1 SQVTM, CDR2 ANQGSEA. The CDR3 DNA sequence: TGCAGCCAATCGGGGGCCGCAGATACGCAGTATTTT. Translation gives CSQSGAADTQYF.

V gene TRBV7-2 combines with J gene TRBJ2-1, with 8 bases that match TRBD2. CDR1 and CDR2 from the germline V gene are SGHTA and FQGNSA. The CDR3 covers 15 residues. V was clipped by 8 bases and J by 0 bases; unmatched bases: 6. CDR3 DNA sequence: TGTGCCAGCCGACCGGGGGGGAGCTCCTACAATGAGCAGTTCTTC. This gives the protein CASRPGGSSYNEQFF.

The chain is built from TRBV28 and TRBJ1-5, with 10 bases fitting TRBD1. The CDR3 is made up of 16 amino acids. V lost 5 bases and J lost 3; bases outside the gene matches: 7. Germline V lookup: CDR1 MDHEN, CDR2 SYDVKM. The CDR3 nucleotides read TGTGCCAGCAGTCCGCGGACAGGGGGTAACAATCAGCCCCAGCATTTT. Residues: CASSPRTGGNNQPQHF. The complete variable domain, with remaining parts taken from reference TRBV28 and TRBJ1-5, reads DVKVTQSSRYLVKRTGEKVFLECVQDMDHENMFWYRQDPGLGLRLIYFSYDVKMKEKGDIPEGYSVSREKKERFSLILESASTNQTSMYLCASSPRTGGNNQPQHFGDGTRLSIL.

The gene calls are TRBV7-6 and TRBJ2-3; 10 bases are a match to TRBD2. The CDR3 runs 16 residues. With V trimmed by 3 bases and J by 2 bases, 5 bases remained unmatched. Germline loops: CDR1 SGHVS, CDR2 FNYEAQ. DNA for the CDR3: TGTGCCAGCAGCTTGACGGGACTAGCGCTCACAGATACGCAGTATTTT. Its translation: CASSLTGLALTDTQYF.

A few counts support this clone. The J gene is TRBJ2-7, the V gene TRBV6-1; D might be TRBD2 (5 bases). V was clipped by 6 bases and J by 2 bases, with 11 bases between them. The CDR3 runs 13 residues. Germline CDR1 and CDR2: MNHNS and SASEGT. In DNA, the CDR3 is TGTGCCAGCAGGCCGCGGGCGGCCTACGAGCAGTACTTC. It translates to CASRPRAAYEQYF.

This clone has just one count. This sequence joins TRBV19 and TRBJ2-2, with D tentatively TRBD1 (6 bases). The CDR3 spans 16 residues. V dropped 3 bases and J dropped 5 bases, with 16 bases sitting between them. Germline CDR1 and CDR2: LNHDA and SQIVND (reference sequence). CDR3 region: CASSIRQAPRTGELFF. Written as DNA, the CDR3 is TGTGCCAGTAGTATCAGACAGGCCCCAAGAACCGGGGAGCTGTTTTTT.

The chain uses TRBV2 and TRBJ2-3, with 13 bases identical to TRBD2. The CDR3 sequence is 16 residues long. Trimming at V came to 6 bases and at J to 5 bases, leaving 8 bases not matched to a gene. Germline V gene lookup returns CDR1 SNHLY and CDR2 FYNNEI. The CDR3 nucleotides read TGTGCCAGCAGATTACTAGCGGGAGGGAGTAAAGATACGCAGTATTTT. Encoded protein: CASRLLAGGSKDTQYF.

The genes are TRBV28 and TRBJ1-2; D not resolved. Germline lookup yields CDR1 MDHEN and CDR2 SYDVKM. This CDR3 comprises 13 residues. V was clipped by 3 bases and J by 5 bases, with 10 bases between them. This CDR3 reads CASSFTYSYGYTF. The CDR3, as DNA: TGTGCCAGCAGTTTTACCTATTCATATGGCTACACCTTC.

The chain couples TRBV30 to TRBJ1-3; unclear D gene. The V end was cut by 4 bases, the J end by 0 bases, with 10 bases between. The CDR3 is 14 amino acids. The V gene's germline CDR1 is GTSNPN and CDR2 SVGIG (reference sequence). Here the CDR3 DNA reads TGTGCCTGGACACGGAAGAGCTCTGGAAACACCATATATTTT. Protein product: CAWTRKSSGNTIYF.

The chain links TRBV15 to TRBJ1-2; D is uncertain. V lost 1 base and J lost 8, with 11 bases in between. Germline CDR1 and CDR2: LNHNV and YYDKDF (reference sequence). This CDR3 has 13 residues. The CDR3, as DNA: TGTGCCACCAGCAGAGCGGGCGCAGGAGGCTACACCTTC. Translating it yields CATSRAGAGGYTF. The full variable domain, rest sourced from reference TRBV15 and TRBJ1-2, is DAMVIQNPRYQVTQFGKPVTLSCSQTLNHNVMYWYQQKSSQAPKLLFHYYDKDFNNEADTPDNFQSRRPNTSFCFLDIRSPGLGDTAMYLCATSRAGAGGYTFGSGTRLTVV.

The chain carries TRBV25-1 and TRBJ2-7; 7 nucleotides match TRBD1. Per the germline V gene, CDR1 is MGHDK and CDR2 is SYGVNS. The CDR3 sequence is 14 residues long. J lost 4 bases, V lost 4 bases, and 7 bases had no gene match. The CDR3: CASSGTGDVYEQYF. CDR3 nucleotides: TGTGCCAGCAGTGGGACAGGAGATGTATACGAGCAGTACTTC.

CDR3 sequence reads: CASSLIAGTQYF. The DNA for the CDR3 is TGTGCCAGCAGCTTAATTGCCGGGACCCAGTACTTC. The chain employs TRBV7-9 and TRBJ2-5; D is undetermined. Germline CDR1 is SEHNR and CDR2 is FQNEAQ (reference sequence). This CDR3 region has 12 residues. Trimming shortened V by 2 bases and J by 7 bases, and 8 bases separated the two germline ends. Looking up the rest from reference TRBV7-9 and TRBJ2-5 gives the full variable domain: DTGVSQNPRHKITKRGQNVTFRCDPISEHNRLYWYRQTLGQGPEFLTYFQNEAQLEKSRLLSDRFSAERPKGSFSTLEIQRTEQGDSAMYLCASSLIAGTQYFGPGTRLLVL.

The genes are TRBV15 and TRBJ1-1; D gene unclear. The CDR3 is made up of 15 amino acids. Trimming left V 5 bases short and J 1 base short, with 14 bases between. Germline CDR1 reads LNHNV; CDR2 reads YYDKDF (reference sequence). In nucleotides, the CDR3 is TGTGCCACCAGCGAAGGAGGACGGGAGAACACTGAAGCTTTCTTT. It specifies CATSEGGRENTEAFF. The whole variable domain, remainder taken from reference TRBV15 and TRBJ1-1, is DAMVIQNPRYQVTQFGKPVTLSCSQTLNHNVMYWYQQKSSQAPKLLFHYYDKDFNNEADTPDNFQSRRPNTSFCFLDIRSPGLGDTAMYLCATSEGGRENTEAFFGQGTRLTVV.

J is TRBJ2-4 and V is TRBV18, with 8 bases identical to TRBD1. The length of the CDR3 is 19 residues. The V segment lost 2 bases and the J segment 2 bases; nucleotides outside the gene matches: 14. CDR1 is KGHSH and CDR2 is LQKENI in the germline V gene. The CDR3 DNA reads TGTGCCAGCTCACCAGGACAGGGCGGGGTATGGGGAACCAAAAACATTCAGTACTTC. It specifies CASSPGQGGVWGTKNIQYF.

The chain employs TRBV10-2 and TRBJ2-7; 8 positions agree with TRBD1. Germline V lookup: CDR1 WSHSY, CDR2 SAAADI. This CDR3 spans 13 amino acids. V shed 8 bases and J 4 bases; nucleotides not matched to a gene: 7. The DNA for the CDR3 is TGCGCCAGCGTTTCGGACAGGGCGTACGAGCAGTACTTC. Translated: CASVSDRAYEQYF.

This chain uses TRBV10-3 with TRBJ2-7, with D possibly TRBD1 on 6 matching bases. Germline V gives CDR1 ENHRY, CDR2 SYGVKD. The V gene lost 0 bases and the J gene lost 3 bases, with 6 bases spanning the gap. This CDR3 region has 13 residues. The CDR3 loop reads CAISESGGYEQYF. Written as DNA, the CDR3 is TGTGCCATCAGTGAGTCAGGGGGCTACGAGCAGTACTTC.

This clone has ten or more counts. The genes are TRBV19 and TRBJ2-1; D may match TRBD1 or TRBD2 (6 bases each). Germline values: CDR1 LNHDA, CDR2 SQIVND (reference sequence). The CDR3 covers 15 residues. Trimming pared 4 bases from V and 5 bases from J, leaving 15 bases between. CDR3: CASSRGGQVNNEQFF. The DNA of the CDR3 is TGTGCCAGTAGTAGAGGGGGGCAGGTAAACAATGAGCAGTTCTTC.

The rearrangement joins TRBV25-1 to TRBJ1-1; D might be TRBD1 (5 bases). Germline V lookup: CDR1 MGHDK, CDR2 SYGVNS. The V gene lost 4 bases and the J gene lost 1 base, with 10 bases spanning the gap. This CDR3 is 14 amino acids long. In DNA, the CDR3 is TGTGCCAGCAGTGCCCGGAGGGGGAACACTGAAGCTTTCTTT. This sequence encodes CASSARRGNTEAFF. The full variable domain, its missing parts supplied by reference TRBV25-1 and TRBJ1-1, is EADIYQTPRYLVIGTGKKITLECSQTMGHDKMYWYQQDPGMELHLIHYSYGVNSTEKGDLSSESTVSRIRTEHFPLTLESARPSHTSQYLCASSARRGNTEAFFGQGTRLTVV.

This clone occurred once. This CDR3 is CASSLVTEAFF. The CDR3 region has the DNA TGTGCCAGCAGCTTAGTCACTGAAGCTTTCTTT. The chain uses TRBV7-9 and TRBJ1-1, with D hard to call. Deletions cut 1 base from V and 4 bases from J, with 1 base between. Germline CDR1 is SEHNR and CDR2 is FQNEAQ (reference sequence). This CDR3 is 11 amino acids long.